The entry that follows covers one T cell receptor beta chain sequence. The record originates from a study of blood T cell repertoires in COVID-19. Measured with immunoSEQ multiplex PCR; TCRdb has only the in-frame clones, and not every one. The table has roughly 280,000 clones, 88% seen once. Participants spanned ages 18 to 89 years and resided in 20 to 30 US areas. Trimming cost V 4 bases and J 0 bases; bases outside gene matches: 16. CDR1 and CDR2 (germline): MGHRA, YSYEKL. This CDR3 is built from 20 residues. This sequence joins TRBV4-1 and TRBJ2-3; 10 bases fit TRBD2. The TCR sequence derives from a woman in her forties or fifties who had recovered from COVID-19. What was sequenced was PBMCs or T cells enriched from blood (not recorded which). The CDR3 here is CASSLSVRTSLAGSTDTQYF. The CDR3 DNA reads as TGCGCCAGCAGCCTTTCGGTAAGAACGTCACTAGCGGGGAGCACAGATACGCAGTATTTT.